The following is a TCR beta chain sequence with its context. The data derive from a study of cytomegalovirus exposure and HLA in healthy donors. Primers: 60 Vbeta forward and 13 Jbeta reverse. Libraries were prepared by immunoSEQ multiplex PCR; TCRdb keeps only in-frame clonotypes and omits some of them. The table includes about 190,000 clones, about 69% detected once. Trimming pared 5 bases from V and 0 bases from J, leaving 17 bases between. This CDR3 has 18 amino acids. Looked up from germline, CDR1 is LNHDA and CDR2 is SQIVND (reference sequence). The specimen sequenced was PBMCs. The source is a man aged 25-40 years in good health and CMV-seropositive. The V gene is TRBV19, the J gene TRBJ2-6; D may be TRBD1 (6 bases). The CDR3: CASSPPRQAISGANVLTF. For the CDR3, the DNA is TGTGCCAGTAGTCCCCCCAGACAGGCGATCTCTGGGGCCAACGTCCTGACTTTC. The variable domain in full, completed from reference TRBV19 and TRBJ2-6, reads DGGITQSPKYLFRKEGQNVTLSCEQNLNHDAMYWYRQDPGQGLRLIYYSQIVNDFQKGDIAEGYSVSREKKESFPLTVTSAQKNPTAFYLCASSPPRQAISGANVLTFGAGSRLTVL.